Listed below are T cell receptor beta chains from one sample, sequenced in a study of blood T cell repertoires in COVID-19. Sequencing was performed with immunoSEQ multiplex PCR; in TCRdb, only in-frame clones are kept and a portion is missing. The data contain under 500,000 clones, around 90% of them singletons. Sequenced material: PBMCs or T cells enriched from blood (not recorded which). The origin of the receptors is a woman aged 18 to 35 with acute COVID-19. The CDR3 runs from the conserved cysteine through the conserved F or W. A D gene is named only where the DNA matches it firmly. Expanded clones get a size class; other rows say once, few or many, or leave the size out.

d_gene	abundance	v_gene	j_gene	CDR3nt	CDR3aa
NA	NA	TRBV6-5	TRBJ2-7	TGTGCCAGCAGTTCCCGGGACATAGGCTACGAGCAGTACTTC	CASSSRDIGYEQYF
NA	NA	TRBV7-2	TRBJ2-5	TGTGCCAGCAGCTTTGCTGGACTCTACCAAGAGACCCAGTACTTC	CASSFAGLYQETQYF
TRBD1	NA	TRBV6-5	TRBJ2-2	TGTGCCAGCAGGAGACAGGGAAGTACCGGGGAGCTGTTTTTT	CASRRQGSTGELFF
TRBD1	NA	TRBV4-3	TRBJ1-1	TGCGCCAGCAGCCTAGGGACAGCGAACACTGAAGCTTTCTTT	CASSLGTANTEAFF
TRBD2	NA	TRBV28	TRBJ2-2	TGTGCCAGCAGTTTTTCTAGCGGGGCTGGGGAGCTGTTTTTT	CASSFSSGAGELFF
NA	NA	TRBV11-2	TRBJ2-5	TGTGCCAGCAGCCCCGTCGAGACCCAGTACTTC	CASSPVETQYF
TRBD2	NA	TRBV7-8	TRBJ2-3	TGTGCCAGCAGCACGGGAGGGTCGAGCACAGATACGCAGTATTTT	CASSTGGSSTDTQYF
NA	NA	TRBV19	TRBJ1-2	TGTGCCAGTAGTTTGGGACAAGTCCTTAACTATGGCTACACCTTC	CASSLGQVLNYGYTF
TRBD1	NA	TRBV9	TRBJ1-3	TGTGCCAGCAGCGCCCCGGGACAGGGGGAAGTGGGAAACACCATATATTTT	CASSAPGQGEVGNTIYF
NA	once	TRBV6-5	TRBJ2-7	TGTGCCAGCAGAGTCCACAACGAGCAGTACTTC	CASRVHNEQYF
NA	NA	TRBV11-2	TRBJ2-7	TGTGCCAGCAGCTTAGGAAGTGCGGAGGGGTACGAGCAGTACTTC	CASSLGSAEGYEQYF
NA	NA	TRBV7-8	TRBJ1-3	TGTGCCAGCAGCCGCGGGGGGGGTGGAAACACCATATATTTT	CASSRGGGGNTIYF
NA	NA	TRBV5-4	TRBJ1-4	TGTGCCAGCAGCTCAGGGGTAACTAATGAAAAACTGTTTTTT	CASSSGVTNEKLFF
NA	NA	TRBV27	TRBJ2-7	TGTGCCAGCAGTTTAACCGGGACATACTACGAGCAGTACTTC	CASSLTGTYYEQYF
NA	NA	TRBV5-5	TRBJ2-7	TGTGCCAGCAGCCCCACACAGCTACCCTACGAGCAGTACTTC	CASSPTQLPYEQYF
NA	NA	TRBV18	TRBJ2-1	TGTGCCAGCTCACCACGGACAGGGAGGGATGAGCAGTTCTTC	CASSPRTGRDEQFF
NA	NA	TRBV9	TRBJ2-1	TGTGCCAGCAGCGACAATGACAATGAGCAGTTCTTC	CASSDNDNEQFF
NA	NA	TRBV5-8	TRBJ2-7	TGTGCCAGCAGCTTCCGGTCCCACGAGCAGTACTTC	CASSFRSHEQYF
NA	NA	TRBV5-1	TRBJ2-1	TGCGCCAGCAGCTTCGGGGGAGGTGAGCAGTTCTTC	CASSFGGGEQFF
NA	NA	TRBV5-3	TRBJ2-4	TGTGCCAGAAGCTTGTACATCAGCGGGAAAAACATTCAGTACTTC	CARSLYISGKNIQYF
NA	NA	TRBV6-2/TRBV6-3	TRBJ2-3	TGTGCCAGCAGTTACTTCGCCCTAATCGGCAGGGGGGAAAGATTAGATACGCAGTATTTT	CASSYFALIGRGERLDTQYF
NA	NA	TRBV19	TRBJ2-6	TGTGCCAGTAAGGCGGACTCTGGGGCCAACGTCCTGACTTTC	CASKADSGANVLTF
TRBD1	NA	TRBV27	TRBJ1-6	TGTGCCAGCAGTCCGGGGACAGGGGGAAATTCACCCCTCCACTTT	CASSPGTGGNSPLHF
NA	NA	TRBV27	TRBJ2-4	TGTGCCAGCAGACAGGGCCAACACTTC	CASRQGQHF
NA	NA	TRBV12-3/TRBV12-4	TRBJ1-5	TGTGCCAGCAGTTTTAAGGGGCCTCAGCCCCAGCATTTT	CASSFKGPQPQHF
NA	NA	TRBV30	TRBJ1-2	TGTGCCTGGAGTGCCGGGGTCAGCTATGGCTACACCTTC	CAWSAGVSYGYTF